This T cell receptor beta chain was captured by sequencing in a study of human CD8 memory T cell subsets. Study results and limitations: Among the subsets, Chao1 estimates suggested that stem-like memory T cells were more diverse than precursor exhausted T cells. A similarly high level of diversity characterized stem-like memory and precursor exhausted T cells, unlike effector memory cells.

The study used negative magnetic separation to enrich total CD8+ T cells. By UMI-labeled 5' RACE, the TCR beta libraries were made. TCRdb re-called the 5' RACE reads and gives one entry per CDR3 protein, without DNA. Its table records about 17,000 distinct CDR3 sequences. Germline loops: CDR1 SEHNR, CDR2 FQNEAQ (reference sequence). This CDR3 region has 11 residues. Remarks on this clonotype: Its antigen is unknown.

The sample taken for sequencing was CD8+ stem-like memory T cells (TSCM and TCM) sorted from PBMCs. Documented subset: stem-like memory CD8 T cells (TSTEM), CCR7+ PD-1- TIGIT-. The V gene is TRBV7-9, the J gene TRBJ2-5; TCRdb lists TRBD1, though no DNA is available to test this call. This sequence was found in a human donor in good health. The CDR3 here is CASSAGETQYF. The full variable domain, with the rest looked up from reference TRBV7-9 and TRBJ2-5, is DTGVSQNPRHKITKRGQNVTFRCDPISEHNRLYWYRQTLGQGPEFLTYFQNEAQLEKSRLLSDRFSAERPKGSFSTLEIQRTEQGDSAMYLCASSAGETQYFGPGTRLLVL.